The 21 T cell receptor beta chains listed next were all sequenced from one sample in a study of blood T cell repertoires in COVID-19. Profiling relied on immunoSEQ multiplex PCR, and the TCRdb table lists in-frame clones only, not all of them. This sample has around 340,000 clones, with approximately 86% found just once. The specimen sequenced was peripheral blood. These receptors were taken from a woman aged 55-69 years with COVID-19, enrolled during active disease.

The V and J genes are TRBV6-5 and TRBJ1-1; D uncertain. Trimming stripped 6 bases from V and 2 bases from J, with 16 bases between. The germline gives CDR1 MNHEY, CDR2 SVGAGI. The CDR3 is made up of 15 amino acids. CDR3 amino acids: CASSLVPGGNTEAFF. The CDR3 DNA sequence: TGTGCCAGCAGCCTCGTTCCGGGAGGCAACACTGAAGCTTTCTTT.

DNA for the CDR3: TGTGCCAGCAGCTCCCCTCGGGGGGACAGGACGAGGAATACTGAAGCTTTCTTT. This translates into CASSSPRGDRTRNTEAFF. The chain couples TRBV7-3 to TRBJ1-1, with 8 bases aligning to TRBD1. V lost 4 bases to trimming and J lost 5 bases; unmatched junction nucleotides: 18. Germline CDR1 reads SGHTA; CDR2 reads FQGTGA. The CDR3 length is 18 residues.

The rearrangement uses TRBV11-2 and TRBJ1-2, with 7 bases aligning to TRBD1. V trimming: 0 bases; J trimming: 8 bases; junction bases outside the gene matches: 9. The germline V gene encodes CDR1 SGHAT and CDR2 FQNNGV. The CDR3 loop spans 15 amino acids. CDR3 protein: CASSLDLRTGRGYTF. The CDR3 bases are TGTGCCAGCAGCTTAGATCTCAGGACAGGTCGGGGCTACACCTTC.

CDR3 residues: CASSSLFLGGKAYEQYF. DNA of the CDR3: TGTGCCAGCAGCTCCCTGTTTTTGGGGGGGAAAGCCTACGAGCAGTACTTC. V usage is TRBV11-2 and J usage is TRBJ2-7; 7 nucleotides agree with TRBD2. The V gene end was trimmed by 4 bases and the J gene end by 2 bases; junction bases not matched to a gene: 14. The germline gives CDR1 SGHAT, CDR2 FQNNGV. This CDR3 is 17 amino acids long. Complete variable domain (other parts from reference TRBV11-2 and TRBJ2-7): EAGVAQSPRYKIIEKRQSVAFWCNPISGHATLYWYQQILGQGPKLLIQFQNNGVVDDSQLPKDRFSAERLKGVDSTLKIQPAKLEDSAVYLCASSSLFLGGKAYEQYFGPGTRLTVT.

This rearrangement joins TRBV24-1 to TRBJ1-1, with 7 nucleotides matching TRBD1. Germline V gives CDR1 KGHDR, CDR2 SFDVKD. The ends lost 11 bases at V and 0 bases at J; junction bases unmatched: 14. The CDR3 sequence is 16 residues long. CDR3 nucleotides: TGTGCCATTTGTCCCAGGGGGGTCCCTATGAACACTGAAGCTTTCTTT. Residues: CAICPRGVPMNTEAFF.

The V call is TRBV3-1 (or the pseudogene TRBV3-2), the J call TRBJ1-2, with 11 nucleotides matching TRBD1. CDR1 and CDR2 from the germline V gene are LGHDT and YNNKEL (reference sequence). V was pared by 4 bases and J by 5 bases, with 3 bases of the junction left unmatched. CDR3 size: 14 residues. As DNA, the CDR3 is TGTGCCAGCAGCCGGACAGGGGGCTCTTATGGCTACACCTTC. Protein sequence: CASSRTGGSYGYTF.

This clone was recorded only once. V usage is TRBV18 and J usage is TRBJ2-7, with unresolved D. CDR1 is KGHSH and CDR2 is LQKENI in the germline V gene. This CDR3 contains 13 residues. V shed 8 bases and J shed 0 bases, with 11 bases lying between them. As DNA, the CDR3 is TGTGCCAGCGCCCCCGACATCTCCTACGAGCAGTACTTC. Translating it yields CASAPDISYEQYF. The variable domain in full, with the rest retrieved from reference TRBV18 and TRBJ2-7, is NAGVMQNPRHLVRRRGQEARLRCSPMKGHSHVYWYRQLPEEGLKFMVYLQKENIIDESGMPKERFSAEFPKEGPSILRIQQVVRGDSAAYFCASAPDISYEQYFGPGTRLTVT.

This sequence joins TRBV6-6 and TRBJ2-1; TRBD2 agrees at 13 bases. The ends lost 5 bases at V and 8 bases at J; junction bases unmatched: 12. The CDR3 covers 17 residues. Germline V gives CDR1 MNHNY, CDR2 SVGAGI (reference sequence). This CDR3 reads CASSLGLAGASVDEQFF. The CDR3 DNA reads TGTGCCAGCAGTCTCGGACTAGCGGGGGCGTCGGTGGATGAGCAGTTCTTC.

The chain joins TRBV10-3 to TRBJ1-1; no clear D gene. This CDR3 has 13 amino acids. Trimming stripped 3 bases from V and 0 bases from J, with 5 bases between. Germline values: CDR1 ENHRY, CDR2 SYGVKD. CDR3 loop: CAISDGVNTEAFF. The CDR3 nucleotides read TGTGCCATCAGTGACGGGGTGAACACTGAAGCTTTCTTT.

This clone was found a few times. The J gene is TRBJ2-5, the V gene TRBV4-3, with D maybe TRBD2 (7 bases). Trimming took 4 bases from V and 2 from J, leaving 17 bases between them. The CDR3 is made up of 16 amino acids. Per germline, CDR1 LGHNA and CDR2 YSLEER. DNA for the CDR3: TGCGCCAGCAGCCGTACGGCGGGGGCGGATCAAGAGACCCAGTACTTC. Protein product: CASSRTAGADQETQYF.

This clone showed up many times. This rearrangement joins TRBV6-5 to TRBJ2-1; D unresolved. The V and J ends lost 2 bases and 9 bases respectively, with 14 bases between them. The germline gives CDR1 MNHEY, CDR2 SVGAGI. The CDR3 spans 14 residues. The CDR3 reads CASSYGPGFGEQFF. CDR3 nucleotide sequence: TGTGCCAGCAGTTACGGCCCGGGTTTCGGTGAGCAGTTCTTC.

This clone appeared once. V gene TRBV4-1 combines with J gene TRBJ1-1, with 9 bases identical to TRBD1. Germline trimming cut 8 bases from V and 10 bases from J; bases unmatched to any gene: 23. The CDR3 is 17 residues long. Germline CDR1 reads MGHRA; CDR2 reads YSYEKL. The CDR3 DNA sequence: TGCGCCAGCGCCCGATCACCGTGGACCAGACAGGGGGTAGGAGCTTTCTTT. Translated: CASARSPWTRQGVGAFF.

This chain joins TRBV7-8 and TRBJ2-2; tentatively, D is TRBD2 (7 bases). V lost 5 bases and J lost 10, with 20 bases in between. Looked up from germline, CDR1 is SGHVS and CDR2 is FQNEAQ. This CDR3 has 15 amino acids. For the CDR3, the DNA is TGTGCCAGCAGCCCTAGAGGGGGGGAGTATGAGGAGCTGTTTTTT. It is translated as CASSPRGGEYEELFF.

The CDR3 here is CASSIEEGTASFDTEAFF. DNA of the CDR3: TGTGCCAGTAGTATAGAGGAGGGGACGGCGTCTTTTGACACTGAAGCTTTCTTT. The rearrangement joins TRBV19 to TRBJ1-1; the D gene is possibly TRBD1 (5 bases). V gave up 0 bases and J gave up 3 bases, with 20 bases separating them. The CDR3 is made up of 18 amino acids. Germline loops: CDR1 LNHDA, CDR2 SQIVND (reference sequence). Based on the CDR3 plus reference TRBV19 and TRBJ1-1, the full variable domain is DGGITQSPKYLFRKEGQNVTLSCEQNLNHDAMYWYRQDPGQGLRLIYYSQIVNDFQKGDIAEGYSVSREKKESFPLTVTSAQKNPTAFYLCASSIEEGTASFDTEAFFGQGTRLTVV.

This chain joins TRBV4-2 and TRBJ2-7; 12 bases are shared with TRBD2. Germline CDR1 LGHNA, CDR2 YNFKEQ. V lost 0 bases to trimming and J lost 2 bases; unmatched junction nucleotides: 5. This CDR3 contains 17 residues. The CDR3 reads CASSQDSLAGGTYEQYF. The CDR3 region has the DNA TGTGCCAGCAGCCAAGATAGCCTAGCGGGGGGGACCTACGAGCAGTACTTC.

This clone appeared once. CDR3 nucleotides: TGTGCCAGCAGCCATAAAGAGCGTTTATTGGGCTATGGCTACACCTTC. Translation gives CASSHKERLLGYGYTF. This sequence joins TRBV3-1 (or the pseudogene TRBV3-2) and TRBJ1-2; D not resolved. Germline loops: CDR1 LGHDT, CDR2 YNNKEL (reference sequence). V was pared by 3 bases and J by 4 bases, with 18 bases between. The CDR3 has 16 amino acids.

The gene calls are TRBV6-2 or TRBV6-3 and TRBJ2-4, with D possibly TRBD1 on 6 matching bases. Trimming took off 2 bases at V and 0 bases at J, with 14 bases between the two ends. CDR1 MNHEY and CDR2 SVGEGT come from the germline V gene. The CDR3 is 17 residues long. CDR3 sequence (DNA): TGTGCCAGCAGTTACAAACCAGGGGATCTAGCCAAAAACATTCAGTACTTC. The encoded protein is CASSYKPGDLAKNIQYF.

The chain uses TRBV11-2 and TRBJ1-2, with TRBD1 matching 8 bases. Trimming removed 1 base from V and 7 bases from J; junction bases left unmatched: 8. This CDR3 region has 15 residues. Germline V gene lookup returns CDR1 SGHAT and CDR2 FQNNGV. CDR3: CASSLGLGQGGGYTF. Here the CDR3 DNA reads TGTGCCAGCAGCTTAGGGCTAGGACAGGGAGGTGGCTACACCTTC.

The chain has TRBV11-1 and TRBJ1-3; D is unresolved. This CDR3 comprises 14 residues. V dropped 5 bases and J dropped 3 bases, with 11 bases sitting between them. Germline CDR1 reads SGHAT; CDR2 reads FQDESV (reference sequence). The CDR3 region is CASSASGFGNTIYF. The CDR3 nucleotides read TGTGCCAGCAGCGCCTCCGGGTTTGGAAACACCATATATTTT.

The gene calls are TRBV3-1 (or the pseudogene TRBV3-2) and TRBJ1-2, with a weak D call TRBD1 (5 bases). Germline CDR1 LGHDT, CDR2 YNNKEL (reference sequence). CDR3 size: 15 residues. Trimming removed 0 bases at V and 6 bases at J, with 14 bases between. The CDR3 here is CASSQDSFRADGYTF. CDR3 sequence (DNA): TGTGCCAGCAGCCAAGATAGTTTCAGGGCCGATGGCTACACCTTC.

V gene TRBV7-3 combines with J gene TRBJ2-2; weak D call: TRBD2 (6 bases). The CDR3 contains 12 residues. The V and J ends lost 6 bases and 7 bases respectively, with 9 bases between them. The germline V gene has CDR1 SGHTA and CDR2 FQGTGA. In nucleotides, the CDR3 is TGTGCCAGCAGTGTCGGGGGCGGGGAGCTGTTTTTT. Amino acids: CASSVGGGELFF.